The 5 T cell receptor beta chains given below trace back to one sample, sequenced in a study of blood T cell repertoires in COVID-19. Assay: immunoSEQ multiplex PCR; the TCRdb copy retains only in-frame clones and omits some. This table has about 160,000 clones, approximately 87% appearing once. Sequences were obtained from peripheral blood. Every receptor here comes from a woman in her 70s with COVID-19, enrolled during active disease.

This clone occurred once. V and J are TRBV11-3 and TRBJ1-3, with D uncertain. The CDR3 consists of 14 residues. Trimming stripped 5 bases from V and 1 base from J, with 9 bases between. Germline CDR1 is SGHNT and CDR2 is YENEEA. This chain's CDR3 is CASSPSSSGNTIYF. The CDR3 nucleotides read TGTGCCAGCAGCCCTAGCTCTTCTGGAAACACCATATATTTT.

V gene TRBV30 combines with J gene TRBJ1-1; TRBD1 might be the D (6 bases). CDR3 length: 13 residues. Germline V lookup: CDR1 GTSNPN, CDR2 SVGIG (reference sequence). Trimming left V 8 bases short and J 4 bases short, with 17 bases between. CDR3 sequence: CAHQTRGGTEAFF. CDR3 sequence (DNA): TGTGCCCATCAAACGAGGGGGGGCACTGAAGCTTTCTTT.

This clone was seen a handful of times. CDR3 residues: CASSQDQIRNTEAFF. CDR3 sequence (DNA): TGTGCCAGCAGCCAAGATCAAATCAGAAACACTGAAGCTTTCTTT. The chain joins TRBV3-1 (or the pseudogene TRBV3-2) to TRBJ1-1, with D hard to call. The CDR3 sequence is 15 residues long. CDR1 is LGHDT and CDR2 is YNNKEL in the germline V gene (reference sequence). V was trimmed by 0 bases and J by 2 bases, leaving 10 bases between them.

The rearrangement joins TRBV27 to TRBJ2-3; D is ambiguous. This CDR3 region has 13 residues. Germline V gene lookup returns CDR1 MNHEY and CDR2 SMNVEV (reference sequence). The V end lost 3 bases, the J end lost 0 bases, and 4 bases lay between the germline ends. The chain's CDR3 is CASSLLSTDTQYF. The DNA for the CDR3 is TGTGCCAGCAGTTTGTTAAGCACAGATACGCAGTATTTT.

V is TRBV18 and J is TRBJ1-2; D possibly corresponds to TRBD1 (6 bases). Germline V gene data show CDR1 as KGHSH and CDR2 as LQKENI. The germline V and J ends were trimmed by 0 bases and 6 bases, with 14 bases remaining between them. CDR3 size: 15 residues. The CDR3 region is CASSPPPPGEHGYTF. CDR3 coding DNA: TGTGCCAGCTCACCACCTCCCCCAGGGGAACATGGCTACACCTTC.